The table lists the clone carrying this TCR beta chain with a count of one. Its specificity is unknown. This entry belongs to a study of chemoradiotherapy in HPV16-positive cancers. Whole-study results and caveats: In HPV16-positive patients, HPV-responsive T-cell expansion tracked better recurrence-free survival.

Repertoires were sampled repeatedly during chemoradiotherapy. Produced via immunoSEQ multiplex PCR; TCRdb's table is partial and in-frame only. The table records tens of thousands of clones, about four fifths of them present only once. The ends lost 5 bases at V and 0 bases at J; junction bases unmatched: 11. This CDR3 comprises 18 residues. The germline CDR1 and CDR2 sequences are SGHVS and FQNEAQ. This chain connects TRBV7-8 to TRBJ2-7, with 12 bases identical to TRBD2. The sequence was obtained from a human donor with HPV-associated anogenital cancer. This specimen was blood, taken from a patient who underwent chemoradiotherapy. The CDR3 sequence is CASSPRVLAGGSSYEQYF. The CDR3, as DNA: TGTGCCAGCAGCCCCAGGGTACTAGCGGGGGGTAGCTCCTACGAGCAGTACTTC.